Listed below are T cell receptor beta chains from one sample, sequenced in a study of read filtering for tumor transcriptome and immune sequencing. Each CDR3 protein is one row after TCRdb ran MiXCR on the reads. The table shows fewer than 90,000 distinct CDR3 sequences, with 12% occurring only once. The source material was a population of CD138-negative cells sorted from bone marrow. The receptors were gathered from a donor at least 40 years old with multiple myeloma. Each CDR3 is given with its conserved first and last residue. D genes are given only for firm matches. The size field is filled for only some rows; it gives once, few, many or a size class.

cdr3_nt cdr3_aa cdr3_length clone_size j_call v_call d_call
TGCAGCGCAGGACAGTCACAAGAGACCCAGTACTTC CSAGQSQETQYF 12 many TRBJ2-5 TRBV29-1 -
TGTGCCAGCAGCGCCGACAAGGGCTGGACCCAGTACTTC CASSADKGWTQYF 13 - TRBJ2-5 TRBV7-6 -
TGTGCCACCTCCGTGGAGGGGGTAACCCAGTACTTC CATSVEGVTQYF 12 - TRBJ2-5 TRBV7-9 -
TGTGCCAGCAGTCCGGGCCTTAACTACGAGCAGTACTTC CASSPGLNYEQYF 13 many TRBJ2-7 TRBV12-3/TRBV12-4 -
TGCAGTGCGCCTACTAGCGGAGCGAACACCGGGGAGCTGTTTTTT CSAPTSGANTGELFF 15 many TRBJ2-2 TRBV20-1 TRBD2
TGTGCCAGCAGCTTGGGGAGAGCTGGGGCCAACGTCCTGACTTTC CASSLGRAGANVLTF 15 few TRBJ2-6 TRBV5-4 -
TGTGCCAGCAGCCCCGGCTCGCTCGGATCGCAGTATTTT CASSPGSLGSQYF 13 many TRBJ2-3 TRBV7-2 -
TGTGCCAGCAGTGAAGGCGGGAGAGAGACCCAGTACTTC CASSEGGRETQYF 13 - TRBJ2-5 TRBV2 TRBD2
TGCGCCAGCAGTGAGTCAATAGCGGGCGGTGAGACCCAGTACTTC CASSESIAGGETQYF 15 many TRBJ2-5 TRBV10-1 TRBD2
TGCGCCAGCAGCTTGGGGGACAGATACAATGAGCAGTTCTTC CASSLGDRYNEQFF 14 many TRBJ2-1 TRBV5-1 TRBD1
TGTGCCAGCAGCTTCGACAGGGATGAAGCTTTCTTT CASSFDRDEAFF 12 many TRBJ1-1 TRBV7-8 TRBD1
TGTGCCAGCAGCCAAGGCTTGTCGACAGAACAAGAGACCCAGTACTTC CASSQGLSTEQETQYF 16 many TRBJ2-5 TRBV3-1 -
TGTGCCAGCAGCCGGACACCAGATCAGCCCCAGCATTTT CASSRTPDQPQHF 13 many TRBJ1-5 TRBV9 -
TGCGCCAGCAGCTTGACAGGGATCGGGCTTACGGGGGCCAACGTCCTGACTTTC CASSLTGIGLTGANVLTF 18 many TRBJ2-6 TRBV5-1 -
TGTGCCACTTCCAGGGCGGAAGAGCAGTACTTC CATSRAEEQYF 11 many TRBJ2-7 TRBV6-6 -
TGTGCCAGCAGTGCCCTCCGCCCCGCAGGGAACGCTGAAGCTTTCTTT CASSALRPAGNAEAFF 16 many TRBJ1-1 TRBV2 -
TGCGCCAGCAGCCAAAGGAGGAGGACTGAAGCTTTCTTT CASSQRRRTEAFF 13 - TRBJ1-1 TRBV4-2 -
TGTGCCAGCAGTTACGAACTAGCGGGCCGCCGGCTCTTC CASSYELAGRRLF 13 - TRBJ2-1 TRBV6-2/TRBV6-3 TRBD2
TGCAGCGTTGAAGCAGGTTCGGGACAGCCCCAGCATTTT CSVEAGSGQPQHF 13 - TRBJ1-5 TRBV29-1 -
TGTGCCTGCAGCTTCCGAGAGACCCAGTACTTC CACSFRETQYF 11 - TRBJ2-5 TRBV7-9 -
TGTGCCAGCAATCCTTCCCCGTCCGGGACAGGCATTTTCTACTATGGCTACACCTTC CASNPSPSGTGIFYYGYTF 19 many TRBJ1-2 TRBV6-2/TRBV6-3 TRBD1
TGCAGTGTCCCTAAGCAGCTCTCCTACGAGCAGTACTTC CSVPKQLSYEQYF 13 many TRBJ2-7 TRBV20-1 -
TGTGCCAGCAGCTTACTAAGCGGGAGCCAAGAGACCCAGTACTTC CASSLLSGSQETQYF 15 many TRBJ2-5 TRBV7-6 TRBD2
TGCAGCGTGGACAGGGAAGAGACCCAGTACTTC CSVDREETQYF 11 many TRBJ2-5 TRBV29-1 TRBD1
TGTGCCAGCAGCTTAGGGGCTAGCGGGAATGAGCAGTTCTTC CASSLGASGNEQFF 14 many TRBJ2-1 TRBV7-3 TRBD2
TGTGCCAGCAGCTGGGGACCAAACCAGGGGCCCCAGCATTTT CASSWGPNQGPQHF 14 many TRBJ1-5 TRBV7-9 -
TGTGCCAGCAGCCCGGGACTAGCGGGAGGGTTTGAGAAGACCCAGTACTTC CASSPGLAGGFEKTQYF 17 - TRBJ2-5 TRBV7-9 TRBD2
TGCGCCAGCAGCTTGTCTCCGGGGCGAGAGACCCAGTACTTC CASSLSPGRETQYF 14 - TRBJ2-5 TRBV5-1 -
TGTGCCAGCAGCTTGGCCTGGGACAGGGCCTACGAGCAGTACTTC CASSLAWDRAYEQYF 15 - TRBJ2-7 TRBV5-5 TRBD1
TGTGCCAGCTCACCACCGGGAGGGGGCCGGGATGAGCAGTTCTTC CASSPPGGGRDEQFF 15 - TRBJ2-1 TRBV18 -
TGTGCCAGCAGCCAAGACAATCTAGCGGAAGAGACCCAGTACTTC CASSQDNLAEETQYF 15 many TRBJ2-5 TRBV3-1 TRBD2
TGTGCCAGCTACTCTAGCGGGAGGAAAAACATTCAGTACTTC CASYSSGRKNIQYF 14 few TRBJ2-4 TRBV6-5 TRBD2
TGTGCCAGCAGCTCTACAACCGGAGTTGAAGCTTCCTTT CASSSTTGVEASF 13 few TRBJ1-1 TRBV11-2 -
TGTGCCAGCAGCTGGGGGACGACTGAAGCTTTCTTT CASSWGTTEAFF 12 many TRBJ1-1 TRBV28 -
TGTGCCAGCAGTGAAAATTCCGGACAGGGGGGCGAGGGTACCTTC CASSENSGQGGEGTF 15 - TRBJ1-2 TRBV2 TRBD1
TGTGCCAGCAGCCCAACAGGGTCTTACAATGAGCAGTTCTTC CASSPTGSYNEQFF 14 few TRBJ2-1 TRBV7-3 -
TGTGCCAGTAGTCGGACAGGGGTCACCTACGAGCAGTACTTC CASSRTGVTYEQYF 14 many TRBJ2-7 TRBV19 TRBD1
TGTGCCAGTAGTATAACAGGGAGGGAGCAGTACTTC CASSITGREQYF 12 many TRBJ2-7 TRBV19 -
TGCAGTGCTAGTAATACGGGATCGGGAGAGCAGTTCTTC CSASNTGSGEQFF 13 many TRBJ2-1 TRBV20-1 -
TGCGCCAGCAGCTTGGGGGCCAACGACATTCAGTACTTC CASSLGANDIQYF 13 - TRBJ2-4 TRBV5-1 -
TGCGCCAGCACCCCGGGCCCAGCGGGAGGGGCCTACAATGAGCAGTTCTTC CASTPGPAGGAYNEQFF 17 many TRBJ2-1 TRBV5-1 TRBD2
TGTGCCAGCAGCTTGGACAGCCAACGGAATTCACCCCTGCACTTT CASSLDSQRNSPLHF 15 - TRBJ1-6 TRBV12-3/TRBV12-4 -
TGTGCCAGCAATGATCTCTTGGGTACCAGCGGGAGTTTCACCGGGGAGCTGTTTTTT CASNDLLGTSGSFTGELFF 19 few TRBJ2-2 TRBV6-2/TRBV6-3 TRBD2
TGCAGCGTCCAAGCCCGGCGGGGCGGCGAGCAGTACTTC CSVQARRGGEQYF 13 many TRBJ2-7 TRBV29-1 -
TGCAGCGTTGACCCGGGACAGGGCGCAGATACGCAGTATTTT CSVDPGQGADTQYF 14 - TRBJ2-3 TRBV29-1 TRBD1
TGCAGTGCTACTGGGACAGGGGGTAATCAGCCCCAGCATTTT CSATGTGGNQPQHF 14 many TRBJ1-5 TRBV20-1 TRBD1
TGTGCCACCAGTGATAGCACAGATACGCAGTATTTT CATSDSTDTQYF 12 many TRBJ2-3 TRBV24-1 -
TGTGCCAGCAAGGGGGGTTTGGCCACCGGGGAGCTGTTTTTT CASKGGLATGELFF 14 few TRBJ2-2 TRBV2 -
TGTGCCAGCAGCAATTACTGGAGGCGGGACAATGAGCAGTTCTTC CASSNYWRRDNEQFF 15 - TRBJ2-1 TRBV11-2 -
TGTGCCAGCAGCCCGCAGGGGGGGGACTACGAGCAGTACTTC CASSPQGGDYEQYF 14 many TRBJ2-7 TRBV7-2 -